This passage covers 30 T cell receptor beta chains from one sample sequenced in a study of T cell repertoires in cytomegalovirus infection. TCRdb passed the reads through MiXCR, listing each CDR3 protein once. The data show a few hundred thousand distinct CDR3 sequences, with more than 15% seen just once and about half held by the top ten. The material sequenced was CD8+ T cells from PBMCs. The receptors here all came from a human donor in good health (CMV status not recorded). Some clones in this sample may be carry-over from other donors' samples.

Comment on this clonotype: A much larger clone differs from this one at a single base, so this may be a read error. V gene TRBV27 combines with J gene TRBJ1-4, with TRBD1 as a possible D gene (6 bases). Germline CDR1 MNHEY, CDR2 SMNVEV (reference sequence). Trimming shortened V by 2 bases and J by 0 bases, and 16 bases separated the two germline ends. The CDR3 runs to 18 residues. DNA of the CDR3: TGTGCCAGCAGTTTACGGGGCAGGGGATCTGCAACTAATGAAAAACTGTTTTTT. This translates into CASSLRGRGSATNEKLFF.

This clonotype was recorded many times. V gene TRBV7-2 combines with J gene TRBJ1-5, with 7 bases matching TRBD1. V lost 5 bases, J lost 3 bases, and 4 bases stayed unmatched. Germline V gene sequence: CDR1 SGHTA, CDR2 FQGNSA. This CDR3 region has 14 residues. Here the CDR3 reads CASSPGQVNQPQHF. For the CDR3, the DNA is TGTGCCAGCAGCCCCGGACAGGTCAATCAGCCCCAGCATTTT.

The CDR3, as DNA: TGTGCCAGCAGTTTCCAGGTTTCCTACGAGCAGTACTTC. Translating gives CASSFQVSYEQYF. The chain is built from TRBV28 and TRBJ2-7; no reliable D call. Trimming pared 3 bases from V and 1 base from J, leaving 7 bases between. The CDR3 is 13 residues long. Germline assignment: CDR1 MDHEN and CDR2 SYDVKM.

This sequence joins TRBV4-1 and TRBJ2-7; TRBD1 aligns across 7 bases. V gave up 0 bases and J gave up 3 bases; unmatched junction bases: 5. CDR3 size: 15 residues. Per the germline V gene, CDR1 is MGHRA and CDR2 is YSYEKL. The CDR3 loop is CASSQDEAGGYEQYF. The CDR3 DNA is TGCGCCAGCAGCCAAGATGAGGCAGGGGGCTACGAGCAGTACTTC.

This chain uses TRBV6-5 with TRBJ1-2; D gene ambiguous. Germline V lookup: CDR1 MNHEY, CDR2 SVGAGI. Deletions cut 8 bases from V and 3 bases from J, with 13 bases between. The CDR3 extends over 13 amino acids. The CDR3 nucleotides are TGTGCCAGCTGGGAGGGTGCTTACTATGGCTACACCTTC. Its protein product is CASWEGAYYGYTF.

This clonotype was detected only a few times. The V gene is TRBV15, the J gene TRBJ2-3; D is possibly TRBD1 (5 bases). This CDR3 spans 16 amino acids. Between the trimmed V and J ends, which lost 0 bases and 0 bases, there was a span of 10 bases. In germline, CDR1 is LNHNV, CDR2 YYDKDF (reference sequence). DNA for the CDR3: TGTGCCACCAGCAGAGATAGGGGTCCTAGCACAGATACGCAGTATTTT. Amino acids: CATSRDRGPSTDTQYF.

This clonotype appeared many times. The chain carries TRBV7-2 and TRBJ1-1; 10 nucleotides match TRBD1. V lost 2 bases and J lost 3; bases outside the gene matches: 12. The length of the CDR3 is 18 residues. Germline loops: CDR1 SGHTA, CDR2 FQGNSA. DNA for the CDR3: TGTGCCAGCAGCTTATGGGGACAGGGGATAGAGGGTGACACTGAAGCTTTCTTT. It translates to CASSLWGQGIEGDTEAFF.

The chain combines TRBV3-1 with TRBJ1-4; D is undetermined. This CDR3 is built from 14 residues. In germline, CDR1 is LGHDT, CDR2 YNNKEL (reference sequence). V was shortened by 5 bases and J by 1 base, with 8 bases between the two germline ends. CDR3 in DNA: TGTGCCAGCAGCTTCGATAGAACTAATGAAAAACTGTTTTTT. Amino acids: CASSFDRTNEKLFF.

This clonotype counts as medium-sized. The chain is built from TRBV28 and TRBJ2-3; TRBD2 matches at 13 bases. The CDR3 length is 17 residues. Germline loops: CDR1 MDHEN, CDR2 SYDVKM. V was pared by 2 bases and J by 2 bases, with 4 bases of the junction left unmatched. The CDR3 loop is CASSLEGLAGFTDTQYF. The CDR3 nucleotides read TGTGCCAGCAGTTTAGAGGGACTAGCGGGATTCACAGATACGCAGTATTTT. Using reference TRBV28 and TRBJ2-3 for the parts outside the CDR3, the full variable domain is DVKVTQSSRYLVKRTGEKVFLECVQDMDHENMFWYRQDPGLGLRLIYFSYDVKMKEKGDIPEGYSVSREKKERFSLILESASTNQTSMYLCASSLEGLAGFTDTQYFGPGTRLTVL.

This clonotype has ten or more counts. V and J are TRBV7-9 and TRBJ2-5; tentatively, D is TRBD2 (6 bases). In germline, CDR1 is SEHNR, CDR2 FQNEAQ (reference sequence). Deletions cut 5 bases from V and 2 bases from J, with 18 bases between. This CDR3 is built from 16 residues. CDR3 protein: CASSQGAGLAQETQYF. The DNA of the CDR3 is TGTGCCAGCAGCCAAGGGGCGGGGCTGGCACAAGAGACCCAGTACTTC. The entire variable domain, with the rest obtained from reference TRBV7-9 and TRBJ2-5, is as follows: DTGVSQNPRHKITKRGQNVTFRCDPISEHNRLYWYRQTLGQGPEFLTYFQNEAQLEKSRLLSDRFSAERPKGSFSTLEIQRTEQGDSAMYLCASSQGAGLAQETQYFGPGTRLLVL.

V usage is TRBV15 and J usage is TRBJ1-4; D is undetermined. Germline CDR1 and CDR2: LNHNV and YYDKDF (reference sequence). The CDR3 totals 14 residues. V gave up 1 base and J gave up 3 bases, with 6 bases separating them. The CDR3 sequence: CATSRVASNEKLFF. The CDR3 nucleotides are TGTGCCACCAGCAGAGTCGCTTCTAATGAAAAACTGTTTTTT.

This clonotype was seen more than once but under ten times. The chain carries TRBV29-1 and TRBJ1-4, with D perhaps matching TRBD1 (5 bases). The CDR3 covers 14 residues. V lost 2 bases, J lost 2 bases, and 9 bases lay in between. Germline CDR1 SQVTM, CDR2 ANQGSEA. CDR3 nucleotides: TGCAGCGTTGAATCGGGGGGGACTAATGAAAAACTGTTTTTT. This translates into CSVESGGTNEKLFF.

Details on this clonotype: Possible read error: a much larger clone is one base away. The V call is TRBV2, the J call TRBJ2-3; D remains unclear. Germline V lookup: CDR1 SNHLY, CDR2 FYNNEI. The CDR3 runs to 14 residues. CDR3 sequence (DNA): TGTACCAGCTATAAGGAACTTTACACAGATACGCAGTATTTT. Protein sequence: CTSYKELYTDTQYF.

This clonotype was recorded many times. CDR3 sequence reads: CASSFWEGPNTEAFF. DNA of the CDR3: TGTGCCAGCAGTTTTTGGGAGGGCCCGAACACTGAAGCTTTCTTT. The rearrangement uses TRBV28 and TRBJ1-1; D not certain. Germline V gives CDR1 MDHEN, CDR2 SYDVKM. V lost 3 bases to trimming and J lost 1 base, with 12 bases between them. This CDR3 is 15 amino acids long.

At least ten counts were recorded for this clonotype. The CDR3 DNA sequence: TGTGCCAGCAGCCCTACAGGCTACGAGCAGTACTTC. Amino acids: CASSPTGYEQYF. This chain links TRBV7-9 with TRBJ2-7; weak D call: TRBD1 (5 bases). From germline, CDR1 is SEHNR and CDR2 FQNEAQ (reference sequence). Trimming pared 5 bases from V and 3 bases from J, leaving 8 bases between. The CDR3 has 12 residues.

Regarding this clonotype: Possible read error: a much larger clone is one base away. The CDR3 ends on some other residue instead of the conserved phenylalanine or tryptophan, so this is likely a read error. The rearrangement uses TRBV7-2 and TRBJ2-7, with 11 bases identical to TRBD2. This CDR3 comprises 16 residues. Germline CDR1 reads SGHTA; CDR2 reads FQGNSA. The junction had 4 bases not matched to a gene; V was cut back by 3 bases and J by 0 bases. The CDR3 DNA reads TGTGCCAGCAGCTTTACTAGCGGGGGTTTCTCCTACGAGCAGTACTTA. It encodes CASSFTSGGFSYEQYL.

This clonotype was detected once. The chain couples TRBV7-9 to TRBJ2-1, with unresolved D. Trimming took 5 bases from V and 10 from J, leaving 9 bases between them. Germline values: CDR1 SEHNR, CDR2 FQNEAQ (reference sequence). The CDR3 runs to 11 residues. The CDR3 sequence: CASSPVLEQFF. CDR3 DNA sequence: TGTGCCAGCAGCCCAGTACTAGAGCAGTTCTTC.

This chain joins TRBV5-6 and TRBJ2-1; weak D call: TRBD1 (5 bases). CDR3 length: 14 amino acids. Germline CDR1 and CDR2: SGHDT and YYEEEE. V gave up 4 bases and J gave up 4 bases, with 12 bases separating them. The CDR3 is CASSLGHLYNEQFF. The CDR3 bases are TGTGCCAGCAGCCTAGGACACCTTTACAATGAGCAGTTCTTC.

The chain carries TRBV3-1 and TRBJ1-5; no firm D call. The germline V and J ends were trimmed by 0 bases and 0 bases, with 12 bases remaining between them. CDR1 is LGHDT and CDR2 is YNNKEL in the germline V gene (reference sequence). The CDR3 length is 17 residues. CDR3 region: CASSQDEAAYSNQPQHF. The CDR3 bases are TGTGCCAGCAGCCAAGACGAGGCAGCTTATAGCAATCAGCCCCAGCATTTT.

This clonotype was recorded at least ten times. The chain has TRBV20-1 and TRBJ1-2, with 8 bases that match TRBD1. V shed 6 bases and J 4 bases; nucleotides not matched to a gene: 16. This CDR3 region has 16 residues. Germline V gives CDR1 DFQATT, CDR2 SNEGSKA (reference sequence). CDR3 coding DNA: TGCAGTGCCTTGAGACAGGGGTACGCCCTAGCCTATGGCTACACCTTC. Protein product: CSALRQGYALAYGYTF.

About this clonotype: Being one base from a much bigger clone, this may be a read error. This CDR3 reads CASSSFRLAGASLYQKTQYF. The CDR3 coding sequence is TGTGCCAGCAGCTCCTTCAGACTAGCGGGGGCCTCCTTGTACCAAAAGACCCAGTACTTC. This chain joins TRBV7-9 and TRBJ2-5, with TRBD2 matching 12 bases. The CDR3 has 20 amino acids. Germline V gives CDR1 SEHNR, CDR2 FQNEAQ (reference sequence). Complete variable domain (other parts from reference TRBV7-9 and TRBJ2-5): DTGVSQNPRHKITKRGQNVTFRCDPISEHNRLYWYRQTLGQGPEFLTYFQNEAQLEKSRLLSDRFSAERPKGSFSTLEIQRTEQGDSAMYLCASSSFRLAGASLYQKTQYFGPGTRLLVL.

J is TRBJ1-1 and V is TRBV4-3; D not certain. V was cut by 2 bases and J by 0 bases, with 10 bases left in between. Germline values: CDR1 LGHNA, CDR2 YSLEER. The CDR3 is 15 amino acids. CDR3 coding DNA: TGCGCCAGCAGCCAATACGCCGGAATGAACACTGAAGCTTTCTTT. Its protein product is CASSQYAGMNTEAFF.

V and J are TRBV7-9 and TRBJ2-7; D unresolved. Between the trimmed V and J ends, which lost 2 bases and 1 base, there was a span of 6 bases. CDR3 length: 13 amino acids. Germline V gives CDR1 SEHNR, CDR2 FQNEAQ (reference sequence). CDR3 protein: CASSLQSSYEQYF. DNA for the CDR3: TGTGCCAGCAGCTTACAGAGTTCCTACGAGCAGTACTTC.

This clonotype was counted at least ten times. The chain employs TRBV28 and TRBJ1-5; TRBD1 matches 10 bases. V lost 4 bases to trimming and J lost 7 bases; unmatched junction nucleotides: 10. The CDR3 length is 16 residues. Germline lookup yields CDR1 MDHEN and CDR2 SYDVKM. In DNA form, the CDR3 reads TGTGCCAGCAGTTCCTCCCGGGACAGGGGTTTGCAGCCCCAGCATTTT. It codes for CASSSSRDRGLQPQHF.

This clonotype has a count of ten or more. This sequence joins TRBV7-9 and TRBJ2-1, with 10 bases matching TRBD1. Germline V lookup: CDR1 SEHNR, CDR2 FQNEAQ (reference sequence). Germline trimming cut 5 bases from V and 3 bases from J; bases unmatched to any gene: 4. This CDR3 is built from 15 residues. This CDR3 reads CASSHRDRGYNEQFF. CDR3 coding DNA: TGTGCCAGCAGCCACCGGGACAGGGGCTACAATGAGCAGTTCTTC.

The chain links TRBV6-2 or TRBV6-3 to TRBJ1-1; D gene uncertain. The CDR3 runs to 15 residues. Germline loops: CDR1 MNHEY, CDR2 SVGEGT. Trimming pared 2 bases from V and 7 bases from J, leaving 17 bases between. The CDR3 spells CASSYPSRVPNEAFF. The CDR3 DNA sequence: TGTGCCAGCAGTTACCCGTCCCGGGTGCCTAATGAAGCTTTCTTT.

This clonotype showed up many times. This chain joins TRBV7-9 and TRBJ1-1; possible D gene TRBD1, 5 bases. This CDR3 contains 15 residues. Trimming removed 0 bases at V and 7 bases at J, with 15 bases between. The germline CDR1 and CDR2 sequences are SEHNR and FQNEAQ (reference sequence). CDR3 sequence: CASSLAREDFNEAFF. The DNA of the CDR3 is TGTGCCAGCAGCTTAGCCAGGGAGGATTTCAATGAAGCTTTCTTT.

The rearrangement joins TRBV20-1 to TRBJ1-5; 7 nucleotides line up with TRBD1. This CDR3 has 19 residues. Losses at the gene ends were 5 bases for V and 3 bases for J; bases not matched to a gene: 22. Germline assignment: CDR1 DFQATT and CDR2 SNEGSKA (reference sequence). The CDR3 DNA reads as TGCAGTGCTGTAATTACAGGGGCCCCTATCGCTAGCTCCAATCAGCCCCAGCATTTT. This sequence encodes CSAVITGAPIASSNQPQHF.

Ten or more counts support this clonotype. The chain couples TRBV6-2 or TRBV6-3 to TRBJ2-3; no clear D. CDR3 length equals 14 residues. Trimming took 0 bases from V and 1 from J, leaving 5 bases between them. The germline gives CDR1 MNHEY, CDR2 SVGEGT. The CDR3 spells CASSYSPGTDTQYF. The CDR3, as DNA: TGTGCCAGCAGTTACTCGCCAGGCACAGATACGCAGTATTTT.

At least ten counts were recorded for this clonotype. V gene TRBV7-8 combines with J gene TRBJ2-1; 12 nucleotides align to TRBD2. Germline values: CDR1 SGHVS, CDR2 FQNEAQ. Trimming cost V 2 bases and J 9 bases; bases outside gene matches: 8. The CDR3 is 16 amino acids. The CDR3 loop reads CASSLLTGLAGPEQFF. The CDR3 DNA reads as TGTGCCAGCAGCTTATTGACCGGACTAGCGGGGCCTGAGCAGTTCTTC.